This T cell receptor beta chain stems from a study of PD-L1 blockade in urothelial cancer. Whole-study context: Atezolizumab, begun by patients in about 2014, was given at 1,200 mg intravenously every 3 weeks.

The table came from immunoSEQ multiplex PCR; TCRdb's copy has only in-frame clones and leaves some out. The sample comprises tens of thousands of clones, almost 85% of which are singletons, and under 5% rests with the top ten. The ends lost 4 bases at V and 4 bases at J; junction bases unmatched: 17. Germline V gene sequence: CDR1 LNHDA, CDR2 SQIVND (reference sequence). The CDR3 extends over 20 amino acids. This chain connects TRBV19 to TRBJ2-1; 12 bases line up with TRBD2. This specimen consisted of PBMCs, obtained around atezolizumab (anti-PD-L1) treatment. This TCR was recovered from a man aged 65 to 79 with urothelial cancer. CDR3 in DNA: TGTGCCAGTAGTACCGGGCGGGGACTAGCGGGCACGCTCCAGTACAATGAGCAGTTCTTC. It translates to CASSTGRGLAGTLQYNEQFF.